Below are 29 T cell receptor beta chains sequenced from a single sample in a study of cytomegalovirus exposure and HLA in healthy donors. With 60 Vbeta and 13 Jbeta primers, the PCR was carried out. Assay used: immunoSEQ multiplex PCR; TCRdb lists only in-frame clones, some missing. The sample has roughly 80,000 clones; 65% to 85% are singletons. Sequencing was done on a sample of PBMCs. The receptors stem from a woman aged 40 to 50 in good health and CMV-seropositive.

This clone came up once. The V gene is TRBV7-9, the J gene TRBJ1-6, with 7 bases fitting TRBD1. V shed 8 bases, J shed 2 bases, and the junction held 6 bases outside the gene matches. Germline lookup yields CDR1 SEHNR and CDR2 FQNEAQ (reference sequence). This CDR3 region has 15 residues. The CDR3 DNA is TGTGCCAGCGGACAGGAGGGGGCCTATAATTCACCCCTCCACTTT. Translated, it gives CASGQEGAYNSPLHF.

The chain links TRBV30 to TRBJ1-3; tentatively, D is TRBD1 (5 bases). With 5 bases removed from V and 10 bases from J, the gap between germline ends came to 12 bases. CDR1 is GTSNPN and CDR2 is SVGIG in the germline V gene (reference sequence). The CDR3 length is 11 residues. CDR3 bases: TGTGCCTGGGACGTTGGGGCGACCATATATTTT. Amino acid sequence: CAWDVGATIYF.

V is TRBV4-3 and J is TRBJ1-2, with TRBD1 identical over 7 bases. This CDR3 region has 14 residues. Germline V gives CDR1 LGHNA, CDR2 YSLEER. V shed 6 bases, J shed 3 bases, and the junction held 7 bases outside the gene matches. The CDR3 DNA reads as TGCGCCAGCAGTCAGTATCAGGGGGACTATGGCTACACCTTC. It translates to CASSQYQGDYGYTF.

This clone has a single count. The rearrangement joins TRBV15 to TRBJ1-1; 8 nucleotides agree with TRBD1. The V gene end was trimmed by 3 bases and the J gene end by 4 bases; junction bases not matched to a gene: 4. CDR3 length: 14 residues. Germline CDR1 LNHNV, CDR2 YYDKDF (reference sequence). This chain's CDR3 is CATSRGQAGTEAFF. The CDR3 DNA reads as TGTGCCACCAGCAGGGGACAGGCGGGCACTGAAGCTTTCTTT.

The chain has TRBV30 and TRBJ1-5, with a possible D match to TRBD1 (5 bases). The CDR3 loop spans 13 amino acids. The ends were cut back, 2 bases at V and 4 bases at J, with 9 bases in the middle. In germline, CDR1 is GTSNPN, CDR2 SVGIG (reference sequence). CDR3 DNA: TGTGCCTGGAGTTCGGCAGGGAATCAGCCCCAGCATTTT. Amino acids: CAWSSAGNQPQHF.

The chain combines TRBV6-5 with TRBJ1-1, with D tentatively TRBD1 (5 bases). Germline V gene sequence: CDR1 MNHEY, CDR2 SVGAGI. V lost 2 bases to trimming and J lost 2 bases, with 12 bases between them. There are 15 residues in the CDR3. This chain's CDR3 is CASSYNTGFNTEAFF. The DNA for the CDR3 is TGTGCCAGCAGTTACAATACAGGATTTAACACTGAAGCTTTCTTT.

This rearrangement joins TRBV19 to TRBJ1-2, with a tentative D call TRBD1 (5 bases). V lost 3 bases and J lost 1, with 12 bases in between. The CDR3 length is 15 residues. Germline V gene lookup returns CDR1 LNHDA and CDR2 SQIVND (reference sequence). DNA of the CDR3: TGTGCCAGTAGTATCCAAGGGGTACATAACTATGGCTACACCTTC. This encodes CASSIQGVHNYGYTF.

The chain employs TRBV30 and TRBJ2-3; 9 bases agree with TRBD1. The CDR3 is 13 amino acids. V gave up 7 bases and J gave up 0 bases; unmatched junction bases: 2. Germline lookup yields CDR1 GTSNPN and CDR2 SVGIG (reference sequence). The CDR3 region has the DNA TGTGCCTCTGACAGGGGGAGCACAGATACGCAGTATTTT. Translated: CASDRGSTDTQYF. The whole variable domain, remainder taken from reference TRBV30 and TRBJ2-3, is SQTIHQWPATLVQPVGSPLSLECTVEGTSNPNLYWYRQAAGRGLQLLFYSVGIGQISSEVPQNLSASRPQDRQFILSSKKLLLSDSGFYLCASDRGSTDTQYFGPGTRLTVL.

The chain employs TRBV7-2 and TRBJ2-7, with 7 bases identical to TRBD2. The V segment lost 1 base and the J segment 3 bases; nucleotides outside the gene matches: 6. CDR3 length: 15 amino acids. Looked up from germline, CDR1 is SGHTA and CDR2 is FQGNSA. The CDR3 is CASSLGGGAYYEQYF. Here the CDR3 DNA reads TGTGCCAGCAGCTTAGGGGGGGGAGCCTACTACGAGCAGTACTTC. Together with reference TRBV7-2 and TRBJ2-7, the CDR3 gives the full variable domain: GAGVSQSPSNKVTEKGKDVELRCDPISGHTALYWYRQSLGQGLEFLIYFQGNSAPDKSGLPSDRFSAERTGGSVSTLTIQRTQQEDSAVYLCASSLGGGAYYEQYFGPGTRLTVT.

A remark on this clone: Likely a read error: the CDR3 ends without its conserved phenylalanine or tryptophan. This chain joins TRBV6-4 and TRBJ1-4, with D tentatively TRBD1 (6 bases). The CDR3 has 13 amino acids. CDR1 and CDR2 from the germline V gene are MRHNA and SNTAGT. Trimming pared 5 bases from V and 7 bases from J, leaving 11 bases between. The chain's CDR3 is CASSRDIGEKLFV. As DNA, the CDR3 is TGTGCCAGCAGTAGGGACATTGGTGAAAAACTGTTTGTT.

This sequence joins TRBV7-2 and TRBJ2-3; tentatively, D is TRBD2 (6 bases). V dropped 1 base and J dropped 1 base, with 6 bases sitting between them. Germline V gene sequence: CDR1 SGHTA, CDR2 FQGNSA. The CDR3 is 14 amino acids. As DNA, the CDR3 is TGTGCCAGCAGCTTAGGGGAGGGCACAGATACGCAGTATTTT. It is translated as CASSLGEGTDTQYF.

CDR3 protein: CASRSGSGSPYYTQYF. The CDR3 DNA is TGTGCCAGCAGGTCGGGAAGCGGGAGCCCTTACTATACGCAGTATTTT. The chain employs TRBV28 and TRBJ2-3; 8 bases fit TRBD2. Trimming took 6 bases from V and 7 from J; bases not matched to a gene: 15. Germline values: CDR1 MDHEN, CDR2 SYDVKM. This CDR3 region has 16 residues.

This chain connects TRBV18 to TRBJ2-1; a weak D match, TRBD2 (5 bases). CDR3 length equals 13 residues. Trimming removed 4 bases at V and 10 bases at J, with 14 bases between. CDR1 and CDR2 from the germline V gene are KGHSH and LQKENI. CDR3 nucleotides: TGTGCCAGCTCACTTCGGACTCCTCCGGAGCAGTTCTTC. Its translation: CASSLRTPPEQFF.

Notes on this clone: The final CDR3 position lacks the conserved phenylalanine or tryptophan, pointing to a likely read error. The V and J genes are TRBV30 and TRBJ1-1; D not certain. Germline V lookup: CDR1 GTSNPN, CDR2 SVGIG (reference sequence). The CDR3 sequence is 11 residues long. V was cut by 5 bases and J by 8 bases, with 12 bases left in between. The CDR3 DNA reads as TGTGCCTGGGGCGGCGCAATGGAAGCTTTCGTT. It codes for CAWGGAMEAFV.

The genes are TRBV7-6 and TRBJ2-2, with D perhaps matching TRBD2 (5 bases). This CDR3 is 16 amino acids long. V lost 0 bases and J lost 0, with 8 bases in between. The germline V gene has CDR1 SGHVS and CDR2 FNYEAQ. The CDR3 nucleotides are TGTGCCAGCAGCTTAGCGCCGACTACGAACACCGGGGAGCTGTTTTTT. Translated, it gives CASSLAPTTNTGELFF. The full variable domain, rest sourced from reference TRBV7-6 and TRBJ2-2, is GAGVSQSPRYKVTKRGQDVALRCDPISGHVSLYWYRQALGQGPEFLTYFNYEAQQDKSGLPNDRFSAERPEGSISTLTIQRTEQRDSAMYRCASSLAPTTNTGELFFGEGSRLTVL.

The chain recombines TRBV5-6 with TRBJ2-7; 7 positions agree with TRBD2. CDR3 length: 14 residues. CDR1 and CDR2 (germline): SGHDT, YYEEEE. V was pared by 1 base and J by 4 bases, with 5 bases of the junction left unmatched. CDR3 DNA sequence: TGTGCCAGCAGCTTGACTAGCGCTGGTTACGAGCAGTACTTC. Protein: CASSLTSAGYEQYF.

The chain recombines TRBV5-1 with TRBJ2-5; weak D call: TRBD2 (5 bases). With 3 bases removed from V and 3 bases from J, the gap between germline ends came to 6 bases. This CDR3 has 12 amino acids. CDR1 is SGHRS and CDR2 is YFSETQ in the germline V gene. The CDR3 protein is CASSSREETQYF. CDR3 sequence (DNA): TGCGCCAGCAGCTCGAGGGAAGAGACCCAGTACTTC. The full variable domain, its missing parts supplied by reference TRBV5-1 and TRBJ2-5, is KAGVTQTPRYLIKTRGQQVTLSCSPISGHRSVSWYQQTPGQGLQFLFEYFSETQRNKGNFPGRFSGRQFSNSRSEMNVSTLELGDSALYLCASSSREETQYFGPGTRLLVL.

This chain connects TRBV11-2 to TRBJ1-2; 11 positions agree with TRBD1. Germline V lookup: CDR1 SGHAT, CDR2 FQNNGV. This CDR3 region has 16 residues. With 6 bases clipped from V and 4 bases from J, the junction kept 10 bases outside the gene matches. The CDR3 bases are TGTGCCAGCAGTTATTATGGACAGGGGGCTGCCTATGGCTACACCTTC. Residues: CASSYYGQGAAYGYTF.

This rearrangement joins TRBV27 to TRBJ2-1; 8 nucleotides match TRBD2. Germline V gene sequence: CDR1 MNHEY, CDR2 SMNVEV (reference sequence). Unmatched junction bases numbered 7, after V lost 5 bases and J lost 4 bases. This CDR3 has 15 amino acids. For the CDR3, the DNA is TGTGCCAGCAGTACAGAGCGGGAGCCATACAATGAGCAGTTCTTC. Protein: CASSTEREPYNEQFF.

The V gene is TRBV28, the J gene TRBJ1-2; D remains ambiguous. Germline CDR1 and CDR2: MDHEN and SYDVKM. This CDR3 is 13 amino acids long. V was pared by 7 bases and J by 4 bases, with 13 bases between. The CDR3 protein is CASTTRASYGYTF. In DNA, the CDR3 is TGTGCCAGCACCACCCGTGCTAGCTATGGCTACACCTTC.

In its sample, this clone was seen once. V is TRBV28 and J is TRBJ1-2, with 7 positions matching TRBD1. The CDR3 is 14 residues long. Germline V lookup: CDR1 MDHEN, CDR2 SYDVKM. After removal of 7 bases from V and 5 bases from J, the junction contained 10 bases not matched to a gene. The CDR3 DNA follows: TGTGCCAGCACCTTACAGGGGACGAGGTATGGCTACACCTTC. Protein product: CASTLQGTRYGYTF.

The genes are TRBV11-2 and TRBJ1-5; a possible D gene is TRBD1 (6 bases). The V end lost 1 base, the J end lost 7 bases, and 8 bases lay between the germline ends. CDR1 is SGHAT, CDR2 FQNNGV, per germline. The CDR3 covers 13 residues. CDR3 in amino acids: CASSLGRGQPQHF. CDR3 coding DNA: TGTGCCAGCAGCTTAGGCAGGGGACAGCCCCAGCATTTT.

The rearrangement uses TRBV28 and TRBJ1-1, with 7 bases fitting TRBD1. The CDR3 spans 14 residues. V gave up 3 bases and J gave up 5 bases; unmatched junction bases: 6. Germline V gene data show CDR1 as MDHEN and CDR2 as SYDVKM. CDR3 coding DNA: TGTGCCAGCAGTTTGAAGGGGGCCCGGACTGAAGCTTTCTTT. Translation gives CASSLKGARTEAFF. The whole variable domain, filled in from reference TRBV28 and TRBJ1-1, reads DVKVTQSSRYLVKRTGEKVFLECVQDMDHENMFWYRQDPGLGLRLIYFSYDVKMKEKGDIPEGYSVSREKKERFSLILESASTNQTSMYLCASSLKGARTEAFFGQGTRLTVV.

The gene calls are TRBV12-5 and TRBJ2-1; D may be TRBD2 (5 bases). The CDR3 is 13 residues long. Deletions cut 5 bases from V and 6 bases from J, with 11 bases between. In germline, CDR1 is LGHNT, CDR2 FRNRAP. CDR3 amino acids: CASGATEGNEQFF. CDR3 nucleotide sequence: TGTGCTAGTGGTGCCACTGAGGGCAATGAGCAGTTCTTC.

The J gene is TRBJ1-2, the V gene TRBV4-2; D is possibly TRBD1 (6 bases). Germline V gives CDR1 LGHNA, CDR2 YNFKEQ. The germline V and J ends were trimmed by 0 bases and 2 bases, with 7 bases remaining between them. The CDR3 is 14 residues long. CDR3 loop: CASSQDTGNYGYTF. The CDR3 bases are TGTGCCAGCAGCCAAGATACAGGGAACTATGGCTACACCTTC.

V is TRBV6-5 and J is TRBJ2-2, with D perhaps matching TRBD1 (6 bases). The CDR3 sequence is 13 residues long. Trimming took off 5 bases at V and 7 bases at J, with 11 bases between the two ends. Per the germline V gene, CDR1 is MNHEY and CDR2 is SVGAGI. Here the CDR3 DNA reads TGTGCCAGCAGTGATACAGGGTACGGGGAGCTGTTTTTT. Amino acids: CASSDTGYGELFF.

This rearrangement joins TRBV27 to TRBJ2-5; D is undetermined. This CDR3 spans 14 amino acids. Between the trimmed V and J ends, which lost 5 bases and 2 bases, there was a span of 12 bases. Germline CDR1 and CDR2: MNHEY and SMNVEV (reference sequence). The CDR3 loop is CASSKNRKQETQYF. As DNA, the CDR3 is TGTGCCAGCAGTAAAAACAGAAAGCAAGAGACCCAGTACTTC.

The chain couples TRBV19 to TRBJ1-2; TRBD1 might be the D (5 bases). The V end lost 4 bases, the J end lost 0 bases, and 9 bases lay between the germline ends. CDR1 and CDR2 from the germline V gene are LNHDA and SQIVND (reference sequence). This CDR3 is built from 14 residues. As DNA, the CDR3 is TGTGCCAGTAGTACCGCAGGGCCTAACTATGGCTACACCTTC. Encoded protein: CASSTAGPNYGYTF.

A single count supports this clone. V usage is TRBV5-1 and J usage is TRBJ2-6, with D perhaps TRBD1 (5 bases). CDR1 SGHRS and CDR2 YFSETQ come from the germline V gene. The germline V and J ends were trimmed by 2 bases and 3 bases, with 9 bases remaining between them. The CDR3 totals 15 residues. CDR3 sequence: CASSFSGFGANVLTF. CDR3 nucleotide sequence: TGCGCCAGCAGCTTTTCAGGGTTTGGGGCCAACGTCCTGACTTTC.